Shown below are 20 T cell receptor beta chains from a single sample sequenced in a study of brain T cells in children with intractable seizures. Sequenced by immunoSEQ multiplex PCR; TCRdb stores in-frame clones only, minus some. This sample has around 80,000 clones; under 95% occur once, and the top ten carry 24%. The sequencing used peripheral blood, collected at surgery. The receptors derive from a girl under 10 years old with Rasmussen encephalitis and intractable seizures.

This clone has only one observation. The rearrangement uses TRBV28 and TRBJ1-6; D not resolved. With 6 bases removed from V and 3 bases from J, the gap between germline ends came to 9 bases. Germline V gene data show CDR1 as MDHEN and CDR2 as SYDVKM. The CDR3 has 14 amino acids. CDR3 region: CASRTRDYNSPLHF. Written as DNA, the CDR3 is TGTGCCAGCAGGACCAGAGACTATAATTCACCCCTCCACTTT.

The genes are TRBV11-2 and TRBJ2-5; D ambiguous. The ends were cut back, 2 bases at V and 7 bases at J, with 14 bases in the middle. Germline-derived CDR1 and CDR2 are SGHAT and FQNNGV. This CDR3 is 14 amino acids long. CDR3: CASSLSRGVRTQYF. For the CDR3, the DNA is TGTGCCAGCAGCTTAAGTAGAGGAGTGCGGACCCAGTACTTC. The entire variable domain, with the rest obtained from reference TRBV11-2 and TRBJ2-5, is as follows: EAGVAQSPRYKIIEKRQSVAFWCNPISGHATLYWYQQILGQGPKLLIQFQNNGVVDDSQLPKDRFSAERLKGVDSTLKIQPAKLEDSAVYLCASSLSRGVRTQYFGPGTRLLVL.

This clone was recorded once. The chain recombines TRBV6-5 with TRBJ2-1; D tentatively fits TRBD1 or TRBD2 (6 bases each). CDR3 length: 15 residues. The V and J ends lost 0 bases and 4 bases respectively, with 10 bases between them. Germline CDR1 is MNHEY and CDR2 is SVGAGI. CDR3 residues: CASSYSGGRYNEQFF. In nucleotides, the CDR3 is TGTGCCAGCAGTTACTCGGGGGGCCGATACAATGAGCAGTTCTTC.

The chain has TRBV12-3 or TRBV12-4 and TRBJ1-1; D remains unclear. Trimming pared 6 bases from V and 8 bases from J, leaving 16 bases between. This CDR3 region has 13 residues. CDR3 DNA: TGTGCCAGCAGCCAACAATCGTTCTACGAAGCTTTCTTT. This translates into CASSQQSFYEAFF.

For the CDR3, the DNA is TGTGCCAGCAGTTACCAGACTAGCACAGATACGCAGTATTTT. Translation: CASSYQTSTDTQYF. The chain has TRBV6-6 and TRBJ2-3; no clear D gene. The V gene lost 2 bases and the J gene lost 0 bases, with 6 bases spanning the gap. Germline-derived CDR1 and CDR2 are MNHNY and SVGAGI (reference sequence). CDR3 length: 14 residues.

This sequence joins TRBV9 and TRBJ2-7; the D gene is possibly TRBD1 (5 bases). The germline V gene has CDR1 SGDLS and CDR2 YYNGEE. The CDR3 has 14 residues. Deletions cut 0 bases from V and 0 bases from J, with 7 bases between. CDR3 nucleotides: TGTGCCAGCAGCGTAGGAGACAGCTCCTACGAGCAGTACTTC. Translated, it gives CASSVGDSSYEQYF.

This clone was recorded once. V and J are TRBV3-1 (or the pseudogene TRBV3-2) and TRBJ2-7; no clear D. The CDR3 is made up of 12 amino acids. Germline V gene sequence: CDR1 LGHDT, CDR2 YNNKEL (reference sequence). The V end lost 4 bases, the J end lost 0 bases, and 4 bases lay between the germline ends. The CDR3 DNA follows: TGTGCCAGCAGCCCTAACTCCTACGAGCAGTACTTC. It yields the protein CASSPNSYEQYF.

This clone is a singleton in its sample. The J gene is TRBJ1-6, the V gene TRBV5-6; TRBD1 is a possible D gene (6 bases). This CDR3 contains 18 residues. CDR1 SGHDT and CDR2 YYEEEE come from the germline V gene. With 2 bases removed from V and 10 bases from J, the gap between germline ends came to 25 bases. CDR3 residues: CASSFLGGGASGASPLHF. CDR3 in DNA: TGTGCCAGCAGCTTCTTAGGGGGAGGCGCCAGCGGGGCCTCACCCCTCCACTTT.

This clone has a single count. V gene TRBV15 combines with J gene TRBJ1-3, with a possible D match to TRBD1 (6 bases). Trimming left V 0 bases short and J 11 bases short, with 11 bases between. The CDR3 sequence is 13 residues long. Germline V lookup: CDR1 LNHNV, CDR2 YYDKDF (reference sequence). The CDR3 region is CATSRDHGGPIYF. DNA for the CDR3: TGTGCCACCAGCAGAGATCACGGGGGGCCCATATATTTT.

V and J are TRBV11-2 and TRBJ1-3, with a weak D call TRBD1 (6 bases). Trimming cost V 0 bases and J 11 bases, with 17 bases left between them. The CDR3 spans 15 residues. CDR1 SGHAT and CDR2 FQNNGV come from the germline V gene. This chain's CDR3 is CASSLDGNREEAIYF. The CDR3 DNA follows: TGTGCCAGCAGCTTAGATGGTAACAGGGAGGAGGCCATATATTTT.

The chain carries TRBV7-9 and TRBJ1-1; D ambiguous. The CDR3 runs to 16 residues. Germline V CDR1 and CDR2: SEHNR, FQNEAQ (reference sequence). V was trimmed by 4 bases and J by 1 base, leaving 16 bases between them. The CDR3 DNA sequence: TGTGCCAGCAGCTGGCCCGCGGGGTCGAGGAACACTGAAGCTTTCTTT. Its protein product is CASSWPAGSRNTEAFF.

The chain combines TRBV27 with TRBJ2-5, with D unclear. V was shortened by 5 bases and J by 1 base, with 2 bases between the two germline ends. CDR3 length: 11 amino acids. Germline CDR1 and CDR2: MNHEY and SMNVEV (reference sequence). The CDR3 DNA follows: TGTGCCAGCAGTCTCCAAGAGACCCAGTACTTC. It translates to CASSLQETQYF.

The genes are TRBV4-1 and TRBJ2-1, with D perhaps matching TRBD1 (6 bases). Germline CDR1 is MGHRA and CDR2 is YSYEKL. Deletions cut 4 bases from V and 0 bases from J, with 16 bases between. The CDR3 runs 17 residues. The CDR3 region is CASSPWGHLGSYNEQFF. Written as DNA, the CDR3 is TGCGCCAGCAGCCCCTGGGGACACCTTGGCTCCTACAATGAGCAGTTCTTC.

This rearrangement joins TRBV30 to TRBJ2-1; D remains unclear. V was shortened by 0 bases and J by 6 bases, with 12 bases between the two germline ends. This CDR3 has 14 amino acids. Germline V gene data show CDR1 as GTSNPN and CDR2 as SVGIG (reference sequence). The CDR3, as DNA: TGTGCCTGGAGTGTAGATCCGGTACGCAATGAGCAGTTCTTC. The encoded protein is CAWSVDPVRNEQFF.

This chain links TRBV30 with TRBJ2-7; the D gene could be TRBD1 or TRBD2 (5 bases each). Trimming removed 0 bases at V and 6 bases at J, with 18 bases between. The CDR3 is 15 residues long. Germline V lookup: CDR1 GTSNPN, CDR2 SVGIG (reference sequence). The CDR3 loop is CAWSVLVLNGGEQYF. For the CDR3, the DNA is TGTGCCTGGAGTGTACTCGTCCTTAATGGGGGCGAGCAGTACTTC. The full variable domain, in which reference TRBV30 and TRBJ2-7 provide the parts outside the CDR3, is SQTIHQWPATLVQPVGSPLSLECTVEGTSNPNLYWYRQAAGRGLQLLFYSVGIGQISSEVPQNLSASRPQDRQFILSSKKLLLSDSGFYLCAWSVLVLNGGEQYFGPGTRLTVT.

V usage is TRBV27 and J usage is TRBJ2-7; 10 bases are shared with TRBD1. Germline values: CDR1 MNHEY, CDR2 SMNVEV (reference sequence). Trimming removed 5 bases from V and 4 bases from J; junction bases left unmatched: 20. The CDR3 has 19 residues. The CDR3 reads CASSLGTGEASGRPYEQYF. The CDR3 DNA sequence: TGTGCCAGCAGTCTAGGGACAGGGGAGGCTTCGGGTCGGCCTTACGAGCAGTACTTC.

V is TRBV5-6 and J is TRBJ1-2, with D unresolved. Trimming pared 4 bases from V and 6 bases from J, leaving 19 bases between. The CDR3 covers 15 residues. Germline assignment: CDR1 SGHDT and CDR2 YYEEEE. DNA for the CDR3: TGTGCCAGCAGCCGAAACGTGGAGCCGTACAATGGCTACACCTTC. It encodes CASSRNVEPYNGYTF.

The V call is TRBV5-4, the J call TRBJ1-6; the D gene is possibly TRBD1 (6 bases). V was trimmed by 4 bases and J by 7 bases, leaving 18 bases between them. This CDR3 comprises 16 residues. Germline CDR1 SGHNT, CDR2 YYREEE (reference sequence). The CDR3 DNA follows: TGTGCCAGCAGCCTCGATCCGGGACAAAAAAATTCACCCCTCCACTTT. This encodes CASSLDPGQKNSPLHF.

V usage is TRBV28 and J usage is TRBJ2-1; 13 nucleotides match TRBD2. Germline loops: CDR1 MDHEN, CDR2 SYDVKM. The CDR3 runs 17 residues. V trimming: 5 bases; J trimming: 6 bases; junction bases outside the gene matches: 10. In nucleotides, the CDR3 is TGTGCCAGCAGTCATCACGGACTAGCGGGAGTAAGCAATGAGCAGTTCTTC. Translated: CASSHHGLAGVSNEQFF.

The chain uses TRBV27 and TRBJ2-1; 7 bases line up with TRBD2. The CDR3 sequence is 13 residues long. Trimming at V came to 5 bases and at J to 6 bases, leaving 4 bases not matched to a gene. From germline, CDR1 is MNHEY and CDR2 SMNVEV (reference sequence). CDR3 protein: CASSRLAGNEQFF. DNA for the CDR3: TGTGCCAGCAGTCGACTAGCCGGCAATGAGCAGTTCTTC.